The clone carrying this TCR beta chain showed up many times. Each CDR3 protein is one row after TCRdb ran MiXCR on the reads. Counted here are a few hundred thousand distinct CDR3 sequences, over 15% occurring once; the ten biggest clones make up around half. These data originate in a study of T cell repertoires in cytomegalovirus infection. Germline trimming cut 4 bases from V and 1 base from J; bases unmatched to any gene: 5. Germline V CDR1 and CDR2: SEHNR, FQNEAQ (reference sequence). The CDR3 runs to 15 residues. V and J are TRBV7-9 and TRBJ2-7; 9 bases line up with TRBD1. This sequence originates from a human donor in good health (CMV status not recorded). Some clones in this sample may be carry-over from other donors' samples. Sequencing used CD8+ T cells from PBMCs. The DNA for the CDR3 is TGTGCCAGCAGCTCCGGACAGGGGAGATCCTACGAGCAGTACTTC. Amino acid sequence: CASSSGQGRSYEQYF.